Below are 24 T cell receptor beta chains sequenced from a single sample in a study of blood T cell repertoires in COVID-19. This table comes from immunoSEQ multiplex PCR, and its TCRdb copy is limited to in-frame clones, with some not included. The sample lists 150,000 to 180,000 clones; roughly 83% were seen once. The sequencing sample was made of peripheral blood. These receptors were taken from a woman aged 55-70 years with COVID-19, enrolled during active disease.

This sequence joins TRBV12-3 or TRBV12-4 and TRBJ2-7; no firm D call. The CDR3 runs 12 residues. Trimming pared 4 bases from V and 7 bases from J, leaving 11 bases between. Here the CDR3 DNA reads TGTGCCAGCAGTTCCTTTCTCGGGGAGCAGTACTTC. Translation gives CASSSFLGEQYF.

The V and J genes are TRBV2 and TRBJ2-7; 8 nucleotides align to TRBD2. V lost 6 bases and J lost 7; bases outside the gene matches: 14. The CDR3 runs to 15 residues. Germline lookup yields CDR1 SNHLY and CDR2 FYNNEI. The CDR3 DNA reads as TGTGCCAGCAGAGTCGGGAGAGCGGGAGCGGGTGAGCAGTACTTC. The encoded protein is CASRVGRAGAGEQYF.

The rearrangement uses TRBV2 and TRBJ1-3; D is undetermined. Trimming stripped 6 bases from V and 0 bases from J, with 9 bases between. CDR3 length: 14 amino acids. Germline V CDR1 and CDR2: SNHLY, FYNNEI. CDR3 coding DNA: TGTGCCAGCAGGGGGAGGGTCTCTGGAAACACCATATATTTT. Residues: CASRGRVSGNTIYF.

This clone was picked up one time. V gene TRBV6-4 combines with J gene TRBJ2-3, with 7 bases fitting TRBD1. After removal of 0 bases from V and 6 bases from J, the junction contained 9 bases not matched to a gene. CDR1 and CDR2 (germline): MRHNA, SNTAGT. The CDR3 extends over 16 amino acids. As DNA, the CDR3 is TGTGCCAGCAGTGACTCGTACAGGGGAGTTCCTGATACGCAGTATTTT. This gives the protein CASSDSYRGVPDTQYF.

The genes are TRBV6-6 and TRBJ1-1; no definite D call. V was cut by 2 bases and J by 1 base, with 8 bases left in between. CDR3 length: 14 residues. Germline CDR1 and CDR2: MNHNY and SVGAGI (reference sequence). The CDR3 nucleotides are TGTGCCAGCAGTTACGGGCCGAAGAACACTGAAGCTTTCTTT. It is translated as CASSYGPKNTEAFF.

V and J are TRBV5-1 and TRBJ2-7; D is possibly TRBD2 (6 bases). CDR1 is SGHRS and CDR2 is YFSETQ in the germline V gene. There are 16 residues in the CDR3. V lost 1 base and J lost 3, with 17 bases in between. The CDR3 spells CASSLIGGTDLYEQYF. CDR3 in DNA: TGCGCCAGCAGCTTGATTGGGGGGACGGATCTCTACGAGCAGTACTTC.

The gene calls are TRBV9 and TRBJ2-5; no clear D gene. Trimming cost V 5 bases and J 5 bases, with 16 bases left between them. Germline V gives CDR1 SGDLS, CDR2 YYNGEE. The CDR3 length is 14 residues. CDR3 protein: CASSLSPEPETQYF. The CDR3 bases are TGTGCCAGCAGTCTATCGCCCGAACCGGAGACCCAGTACTTC.

This clone was detected only a few times. This chain uses TRBV19 with TRBJ1-2; D gene ambiguous. V was clipped by 5 bases and J by 4 bases, with 11 bases between them. CDR1 LNHDA and CDR2 SQIVND come from the germline V gene (reference sequence). This CDR3 comprises 13 residues. The CDR3 loop reads CASSFRGSYGYTF. The CDR3 nucleotides are TGTGCCAGTAGTTTCCGGGGTTCCTATGGCTACACCTTC.

The chain recombines TRBV7-2 with TRBJ1-2, with TRBD1 as a possible D gene (5 bases). CDR3 length: 13 amino acids. Germline V CDR1 and CDR2: SGHTA, FQGNSA. V lost 3 bases to trimming and J lost 3 bases, with 8 bases between them. CDR3 amino acids: CASSFKGYYGYTF. The CDR3 DNA reads as TGTGCCAGCAGCTTTAAGGGGTACTATGGCTACACCTTC.

The V call is TRBV11-2, the J call TRBJ1-2; D perhaps matches TRBD1 (6 bases). CDR3 length equals 15 residues. V lost 3 bases to trimming and J lost 4 bases, with 15 bases between them. Germline V lookup: CDR1 SGHAT, CDR2 FQNNGV. CDR3 protein: CASSLTRQVGYGYTF. The CDR3 DNA is TGTGCCAGCAGCTTGACCAGACAGGTCGGCTATGGCTACACCTTC.

This chain joins TRBV19 and TRBJ1-3; D ambiguous. V lost 7 bases and J lost 0, with 10 bases in between. Germline V gives CDR1 LNHDA, CDR2 SQIVND (reference sequence). The CDR3 is 14 residues long. The CDR3 nucleotides are TGTGCCAGTAATTCCAGGTTCTCTGGAAACACCATATATTTT. This gives the protein CASNSRFSGNTIYF.

The chain carries TRBV19 and TRBJ2-2; 11 bases fit TRBD2. CDR3 size: 17 residues. Germline V lookup: CDR1 LNHDA, CDR2 SQIVND (reference sequence). The V and J ends lost 5 bases and 1 base, in that order; junction bases with no gene match: 6. The CDR3 here is CASSVTSGSWNTGELFF. CDR3 DNA: TGTGCCAGTAGTGTTACTAGCGGGAGCTGGAACACCGGGGAGCTGTTTTTT. Variable domain in full (rest from reference TRBV19 and TRBJ2-2): DGGITQSPKYLFRKEGQNVTLSCEQNLNHDAMYWYRQDPGQGLRLIYYSQIVNDFQKGDIAEGYSVSREKKESFPLTVTSAQKNPTAFYLCASSVTSGSWNTGELFFGEGSRLTVL.

The chain joins TRBV3-1 (or the pseudogene TRBV3-2) to TRBJ2-7; 12 bases agree with TRBD2. The CDR3 is made up of 15 amino acids. Germline V gene data show CDR1 as LGHDT and CDR2 as YNNKEL (reference sequence). Trimming took 4 bases from V and 2 from J; bases not matched to a gene: 3. CDR3 coding DNA: TGTGCCAGCAGCCCGGGACTAGCGGGCACCTACGAGCAGTACTTC. This sequence encodes CASSPGLAGTYEQYF.

The table lists this clone with a count of one. DNA of the CDR3: TGTGCCAGCAGCGTAAGGACAGGGTTTGAAAAACTGTTTTTT. Protein product: CASSVRTGFEKLFF. V gene TRBV7-9 combines with J gene TRBJ1-4; 8 bases match TRBD1. Germline lookup yields CDR1 SEHNR and CDR2 FQNEAQ (reference sequence). This CDR3 has 14 residues. Trimming took 5 bases from V and 7 from J; bases not matched to a gene: 6.

The chain recombines TRBV12-5 with TRBJ2-7; possible D gene TRBD2, 5 bases. The CDR3 is 13 residues long. Trimming left V 2 bases short and J 7 bases short, with 12 bases between. Per the germline V gene, CDR1 is LGHNT and CDR2 is FRNRAP. CDR3 sequence (DNA): TGTGCTAGTGGTTTGCAGGTATCGGGGGAGCAGTACTTC. It codes for CASGLQVSGEQYF.

The chain links TRBV7-9 to TRBJ1-4, with D hard to call. This CDR3 is built from 15 residues. From germline, CDR1 is SEHNR and CDR2 FQNEAQ (reference sequence). V was pared by 5 bases and J by 4 bases, with 14 bases between. CDR3 in amino acids: CASSPPRGINEKLFF. The CDR3 coding sequence is TGTGCCAGCAGCCCCCCTCGGGGAATTAATGAAAAACTGTTTTTT.

The rearrangement links TRBV10-3 to TRBJ2-1, with TRBD1 matching over 7 bases. CDR1 is ENHRY, CDR2 SYGVKD, per germline. The CDR3 runs to 18 residues. V shed 4 bases and J 8 bases; nucleotides not matched to a gene: 20. The CDR3 bases are TGTGCCATCAGTGGAATCCCCAGGTCCTCACAGGGGTCCGATGAGCAGTTCTTC. Amino acids: CAISGIPRSSQGSDEQFF.

V gene TRBV6-6 combines with J gene TRBJ2-1, with 8 bases aligning to TRBD2. Per the germline V gene, CDR1 is MNHNY and CDR2 is SVGAGI (reference sequence). The CDR3 length is 15 residues. V lost 6 bases and J lost 11; bases outside the gene matches: 15. Written as DNA, the CDR3 is TGTGCCAGCAGCCACACCCCCCTTGGGACTAGGAAGCAGTTCTTC. Its translation is CASSHTPLGTRKQFF.

The rearrangement uses TRBV30 and TRBJ2-2; D gene uncertain. Trimming pared 0 bases from V and 6 bases from J, leaving 8 bases between. This CDR3 has 13 amino acids. Germline assignment: CDR1 GTSNPN and CDR2 SVGIG (reference sequence). CDR3 sequence reads: CAWSVLGSGELFF. CDR3 DNA: TGTGCCTGGAGTGTACTCGGGTCCGGGGAGCTGTTTTTT.

The genes are TRBV11-2 and TRBJ1-1; no firm D call. Looked up from germline, CDR1 is SGHAT and CDR2 is FQNNGV. V shed 5 bases and J shed 2 bases, with 18 bases lying between them. The CDR3 runs 16 residues. The CDR3, as DNA: TGTGCCAGCAGCCCGAGAGTCCTCACTACCAACACTGAAGCTTTCTTT. Amino acids: CASSPRVLTTNTEAFF.

This chain joins TRBV11-2 and TRBJ2-7, with D possibly TRBD2 on 6 matching bases. Trimming cost V 6 bases and J 3 bases, with 15 bases left between them. Looked up from germline, CDR1 is SGHAT and CDR2 is FQNNGV. The CDR3 is made up of 14 amino acids. This CDR3 reads CASSRTRGYYEQYV. The CDR3 DNA sequence: TGTGCCAGCAGTCGGACCCGGGGGTACTACGAGCAGTACGTC.

The chain has TRBV19 and TRBJ2-7, with 9 bases aligning to TRBD2. Germline assignment: CDR1 LNHDA and CDR2 SQIVND (reference sequence). The CDR3 runs to 14 residues. The J segment lost 2 bases and the V segment lost 3 bases, leaving 2 bases of the junction unmatched. The CDR3 here is CASSIASGAYEQYF. DNA for the CDR3: TGTGCCAGTAGTATCGCTAGCGGGGCCTACGAGCAGTACTTC.

The chain employs TRBV29-1 and TRBJ2-5; 10 nucleotides agree with TRBD2. J gave up 3 bases and V 3 bases, and 7 bases lay outside the gene matches. This CDR3 comprises 15 residues. Germline lookup yields CDR1 SQVTM and CDR2 ANQGSEA. In DNA, the CDR3 is TGCAGCGTTGAGTCAGCGGGAGGGCCCGAAGAGACCCAGTACTTC. Amino acid sequence: CSVESAGGPEETQYF.

Concerning this clone itself: This sample also contains other DNA sequences that code for the same CDR3. V is TRBV7-9 and J is TRBJ1-5; D call uncertain. The V and J ends lost 5 bases and 2 bases respectively, with 7 bases between them. The CDR3 has 13 residues. The V gene's germline CDR1 is SEHNR and CDR2 FQNEAQ (reference sequence). The CDR3 spells CASSPGGNQPQHF. The CDR3, as DNA: TGTGCCAGCAGCCCGGGTGGCAATCAGCCCCAGCATTTT.